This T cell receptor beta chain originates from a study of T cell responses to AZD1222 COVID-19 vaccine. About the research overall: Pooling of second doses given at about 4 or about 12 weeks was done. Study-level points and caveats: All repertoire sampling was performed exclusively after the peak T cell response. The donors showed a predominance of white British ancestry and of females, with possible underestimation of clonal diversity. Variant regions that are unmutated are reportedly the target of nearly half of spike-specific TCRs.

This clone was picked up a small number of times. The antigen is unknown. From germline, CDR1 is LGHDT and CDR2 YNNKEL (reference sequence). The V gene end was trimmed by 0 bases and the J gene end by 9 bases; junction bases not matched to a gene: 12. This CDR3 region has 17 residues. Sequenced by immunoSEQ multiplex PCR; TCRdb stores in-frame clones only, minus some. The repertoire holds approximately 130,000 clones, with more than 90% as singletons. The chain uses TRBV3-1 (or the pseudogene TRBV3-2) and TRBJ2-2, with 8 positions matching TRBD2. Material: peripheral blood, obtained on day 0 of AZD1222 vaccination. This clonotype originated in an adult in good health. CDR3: CASSQDPSGPPRRELFF. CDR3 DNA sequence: TGTGCCAGCAGCCAAGACCCTAGCGGGCCTCCCAGGAGGGAGCTGTTTTTT.